This T cell receptor (beta chain) was sequenced in a study of CD8 T cells in ankylosing spondylitis. Study findings and constraints: Clones tied to disease were said to be significantly enriched in matched ankylosing spondylitis synovial fluid. Disease-linked clones displayed a CD8+ phenotype and appeared relatively rarely in peripheral blood. Earlier literature documents some of the motif variants in reactive arthritis synovial fluid and blood.

Ten or more counts support this clonotype. The antigen is undetermined. The ends were cut back, 0 bases at V and 7 bases at J, with 9 bases in the middle. CDR3 length: 13 residues. Germline lookup yields CDR1 LGHDT and CDR2 YNNKEL (reference sequence). Making use of molecular barcodes, quantitative 5'-RACE generated TCR beta libraries. TCRdb re-called the 5' RACE reads with MiXCR, one entry per CDR3 protein. Here the sample spans about 140,000 distinct CDR3 sequences, about 8% being singletons. The material sequenced was synovial fluid, either unsorted or a sorted T cell fraction (not recorded which). The chain uses TRBV3-1 and TRBJ1-1; D is unclear. The origin of this receptor is a male donor with ankylosing spondylitis. The chain's CDR3 is CASSQEWMDEAFF. In DNA, the CDR3 is TGTGCCAGCAGCCAAGAGTGGATGGATGAAGCTTTCTTT.